These 15 T cell receptor beta chains were sequenced from one sample in a study of T cell repertoires in cytomegalovirus infection. TCRdb recomputed calls from the reads with MiXCR, one row per CDR3 protein. Of 200,000 to 250,000 distinct CDR3 sequences listed, 6.5% are singletons. Sequenced sample: PBMCs. These receptors were taken from a human donor in good health (CMV status not recorded). Some clones in this sample may be carry-over from other donors' samples.

This clonotype was observed at least ten times. As DNA, the CDR3 is TGTGCCAGCAGAGACTCCGAACTCTCTGGAAACACCATATATTTT. Encoded protein: CASRDSELSGNTIYF. V and J are TRBV2 and TRBJ1-3; D remains ambiguous. Per the germline V gene, CDR1 is SNHLY and CDR2 is FYNNEI. The germline V and J ends were trimmed by 6 bases and 0 bases, with 12 bases remaining between them. The CDR3 covers 15 residues.

There are many counts of this clonotype. The rearrangement joins TRBV7-2 to TRBJ2-3; D is ambiguous. Germline V lookup: CDR1 SGHTA, CDR2 FQGNSA. Trimming removed 6 bases at V and 4 bases at J, with 11 bases between. CDR3 length: 13 amino acids. The CDR3 protein is CASSPASADTQYF. DNA of the CDR3: TGTGCCAGCAGTCCCGCTTCTGCAGATACGCAGTATTTT.

In this sample, this clonotype turned up many times. The CDR3 region is CASSHRDTPVGEQFF. Here the CDR3 DNA reads TGCGCCAGCAGCCATCGGGACACACCTGTTGGTGAGCAGTTCTTC. The chain employs TRBV5-1 and TRBJ2-1; TRBD1 might be the D (6 bases). The CDR3 contains 15 residues. V was trimmed by 4 bases and J by 9 bases, leaving 20 bases between them. CDR1 and CDR2 from the germline V gene are SGHRS and YFSETQ.

This clonotype was detected ten times or more. The V and J genes are TRBV14 and TRBJ2-1; TRBD2 is a possible D gene (5 bases). Germline values: CDR1 SGHDN, CDR2 FVKESK. CDR3 size: 12 residues. V gave up 0 bases and J gave up 13 bases, with 10 bases separating them. CDR3 DNA sequence: TGTGCCAGCAGCCAAGACCAGCGGACCCAGTTCTTC. This translates into CASSQDQRTQFF.

This clonotype has a count of ten or more. The J gene is TRBJ1-1, the V gene TRBV7-8; tentatively, D is TRBD1 (6 bases). The V gene lost 0 bases and the J gene lost 5 bases, with 10 bases spanning the gap. Germline CDR1 and CDR2: SGHVS and FQNEAQ. The CDR3 runs 14 residues. The CDR3 protein is CASSLATGYTEAFF. In DNA, the CDR3 is TGTGCCAGCAGCTTAGCTACAGGGTATACTGAAGCTTTCTTT.

The chain combines TRBV5-5 with TRBJ2-7, with D perhaps matching TRBD2 (6 bases). The CDR3 sequence is 14 residues long. Trimming cost V 5 bases and J 4 bases, with 16 bases left between them. CDR1 SGHKS and CDR2 YYEKEE come from the germline V gene (reference sequence). CDR3 region: CASSRIGAGYEQYF. The CDR3 DNA sequence: TGTGCCAGCAGTCGAATCGGGGCGGGGTACGAGCAGTACTTC.

This clonotype was recorded at least ten times. The V call is TRBV7-2, the J call TRBJ2-7; either TRBD1 or TRBD2 may fit D (6 bases each). The V end lost 4 bases, the J end lost 7 bases, and 20 bases lay between the germline ends. This CDR3 is built from 15 residues. Germline assignment: CDR1 SGHTA and CDR2 FQGNSA. CDR3 DNA: TGTGCCAGCAGCTCAGCAGCTCGGGGGCCGGGGGAGCAGTACTTC. It codes for CASSSAARGPGEQYF.

This clonotype occurred many times. One end of the junction fails to match germline, which may point to a read error. This chain uses TRBV2 with TRBJ1-2, with a tentative D call TRBD1 (5 bases). Germline assignment: CDR1 SNHLY and CDR2 FYNNEI. This CDR3 spans 11 amino acids. CDR3 sequence (DNA): TGTGCCAGCAGGGAGGGACTTCCTTGCTCCTTC. This gives the protein CASREGLPCSF.

This clonotype was recorded at least ten times. V usage is TRBV4-1 and J usage is TRBJ1-2, with a weak D call TRBD1 (5 bases). Germline-derived CDR1 and CDR2 are MGHRA and YSYEKL. CDR3 length equals 16 residues. Trimming pared 2 bases from V and 4 bases from J, leaving 17 bases between. CDR3 region: CASSQPREGLSYGYTF. CDR3 nucleotides: TGCGCCAGCAGCCAACCAAGGGAGGGGCTGAGCTATGGCTACACCTTC.

This clonotype was found many times. The CDR3 protein is CASSLAGGSGTDTQYF. CDR3 DNA: TGTGCCAGCAGCCTCGCGGGGGGGAGCGGAACAGATACGCAGTATTTT. The chain is built from TRBV7-2 and TRBJ2-3; 9 bases map to TRBD2. The V and J ends lost 5 bases and 3 bases, in that order; junction bases with no gene match: 9. Germline assignment: CDR1 SGHTA and CDR2 FQGNSA. The CDR3 runs to 16 residues.

CDR3 residues: CARPYSGGGTDIFF. DNA for the CDR3: TGTGCCAGACCCTACTCTGGTGGGGGCACCGACATTTTCTTT. This chain uses TRBV27 with TRBJ1-1; a weak D match, TRBD1 (6 bases). This CDR3 has 14 amino acids. Trimming pared 9 bases from V and 13 bases from J, leaving 27 bases between. The germline CDR1 and CDR2 sequences are MNHEY and SMNVEV (reference sequence).

This clonotype showed up many times. The chain recombines TRBV11-2 with TRBJ2-7; D is possibly TRBD2 (6 bases). The CDR3 loop spans 15 amino acids. The V end was cut by 1 base, the J end by 0 bases, with 10 bases between. CDR1 and CDR2 (germline): SGHAT, FQNNGV. The CDR3 reads CASSLAEGSSYEQYF. Written as DNA, the CDR3 is TGTGCCAGCAGCTTAGCGGAGGGATCCTCCTACGAGCAGTACTTC.

This clonotype occurred many times. The chain is built from TRBV12-3 or TRBV12-4 and TRBJ1-1; perhaps TRBD1 as D (5 bases). The V end lost 3 bases, the J end lost 10 bases, and 18 bases lay between the germline ends. This CDR3 comprises 14 residues. The CDR3 here is CASSFSVGGYGAFF. CDR3 DNA sequence: TGTGCCAGCAGTTTTTCGGTCGGGGGATACGGAGCTTTCTTT.

Many counts were recorded for this clonotype. The chain couples TRBV6-2 or TRBV6-3 to TRBJ2-1; no clear D gene. Germline V gene data show CDR1 as MNHEY and CDR2 as SVGEGT. The ends were cut back, 5 bases at V and 0 bases at J, with 14 bases in the middle. This CDR3 contains 16 residues. The CDR3 reads CASSRHSLISYNEQFF. CDR3 DNA: TGTGCCAGCAGTAGACACAGCCTAATCTCCTACAATGAGCAGTTCTTC.

Concerning this clonotype: This may come from a read error, since a much larger clone is one base off. The chain couples TRBV6-5 to TRBJ2-7; perhaps D is TRBD1 or TRBD2 (6 bases each). The germline V gene encodes CDR1 MNHEY and CDR2 SVGAGI. Trimming took 4 bases from V and 6 from J, leaving 10 bases between them. This CDR3 comprises 12 residues. The CDR3 DNA follows: TGTGCCAGCAGTTCCGGGGGCGTCGAGCAGTACTTC. Its translation: CASSSGGVEQYF.